The 3 T cell receptor beta chains presented below share a single source sample, sequenced in a study of vaccination and CD4 T cells after COVID-19. Oncomine TCR Beta short-read sequencing was applied to DNA from cultured CD4+ T cells. TCRdb processed the PCR reads anew with MiXCR; each CDR3 protein has one entry. Among about 12,000 distinct CDR3 sequences, roughly 77% were seen once, and the ten largest hold about 9.3%. Treatment here: roughly 10-day PBMC culture with coronavirus spike peptide pools or control peptides (ViraFEST assay). These receptors have no known antigen. What was sequenced was CD4+ T cells from blood, cultured in vitro. These TCRs come from a human donor who had recovered from COVID-19.

The V gene is TRBV7-9, the J gene TRBJ1-1; no firm D call. The germline gives CDR1 SEHNR, CDR2 FQNEAQ (reference sequence). V was shortened by 8 bases and J by 0 bases, with 13 bases between the two germline ends. The CDR3 runs to 14 residues. CDR3 sequence reads: CASEGYSLNTEAFF. CDR3 bases: TGTGCCAGCGAAGGTTACTCCCTGAACACTGAAGCTTTCTTT.

J is TRBJ2-5 and V is TRBV7-2, with 8 bases lining up with TRBD1. CDR3 length: 14 amino acids. Germline V gives CDR1 SGHTA, CDR2 FQGNSA. With V trimmed by 1 base and J by 3 bases, 1 base remained unmatched. The CDR3 here is CASSLGQGKETQYF. CDR3 bases: TGTGCCAGCAGCTTAGGACAGGGGAAAGAGACCCAGTACTTC.

V usage is TRBV4-1 and J usage is TRBJ2-2, with D possibly TRBD1 on 6 matching bases. CDR1 is MGHRA and CDR2 is YSYEKL in the germline V gene. Trimming shortened V by 0 bases and J by 1 base, and 9 bases separated the two germline ends. The CDR3 runs to 16 residues. CDR3 in amino acids: CASSQDQGLNTGELFF. In nucleotides, the CDR3 is TGCGCCAGCAGCCAAGATCAGGGGTTGAACACCGGGGAGCTGTTTTTT.